This TCR beta chain was observed in a study of CD8 T cells in Susac syndrome (dated by TCRdb to about 2019). Study-level background: Whether CD8+ T cell activation and differentiation in Susac syndrome was antigen driven was tested using repertoire sequencing. The study compared CD8+ T cell repertoire clonality among 11 to 12 healthy donors, some 14 Susac syndrome patients and some 16 multiple sclerosis patients. The paper's findings and limits, for the study overall: The TCR sequencing and HLA analysis was acknowledged to have included a relatively small number of individuals.

RNA was extracted with the RNeasy kit and roughly 0.5 to 1 ug was reverse transcribed using random hexamers. TCR beta CDR3 regions were amplified with the immunoSEQ multiplex PCR assay covering 54 Vbeta and 13 Jbeta segments. PCR amplification bias was corrected using a synthetic template baseline for primer optimization and computational correction. From the authors' description of their analysis: Reads were annotated to V, D and J genes per IMGT and analyzed with immunoSEQ Analyzer, keeping only productive sequences. Clonality was computed as one minus Shannon entropy normalized by log2 of the number of productive unique sequences. For each patient and control, public and private clones were evaluated within the 100 most prevalent clones. Clones were defined as Susac-specific if absent from the healthy and MS cohorts, from around 1,100 published viral clones and from other ImmuneACCESS disease sequences. The public sequencing data were trimmed at Q25 with fastp and processed into clonotypes with MiXCR by TCRdb, which kept only in-frame beta chains. Merged by CDR3 protein, the rows form single entries marked with the most common genes and DNA. TCRdb, not the original authors, processed these V and J calls. The sample includes approximately 100,000 distinct CDR3 sequences, with 85% to 95% observed a single time. The ten largest clones take up approximately 0.13% of the sample.

Reading from cysteine to phenylalanine, the CDR3 counts 14 amino acids. Of the read, only the CDR3 DNA is kept; its 42 bases are in frame from base 1. Per the germline V gene (reference sequence), MNHEY is the CDR1 and SMNVEV is the CDR2. The germline ends are 10 bases apart after V is trimmed by 6 bases and J by 2 bases. Peripheral blood CD8+ and CD4+ T cells from healthy donors, Susac syndrome patients and multiple sclerosis patients were profiled by high-throughput TCR beta sequencing. The healthy donors served as controls matched for age and sex. Bulk CD8+ and CD4+ T cells were purified by magnetic negative isolation, whereas CD8+ TEMRA cells were enriched by FACS. Blood was drawn into EDTA tubes, processed within 24 hours, and PBMCs were isolated by density gradient centrifugation. PBMCs intended for TCR sequencing were cryopreserved in liquid nitrogen and were subsequently thawed in a 37 degrees C water bath. Purity of sorted or isolated CD4+, CD8+ and CD8+ TEMRA cells was at least 90%.

Points on this clonotype: Its antigen remains undetermined. No base qualities exist here, and no much larger clone lies one base off it.

Material: CD8+ T cells from PBMCs. This sequence uses TRBV27 and TRBJ2-2; 6 matching bases give a weak D call of TRBD1. This TCR was recovered from a human donor in good health. CDR3 region: CASRWTENTGELFF. At the DNA level, the sequence is TGTGCCAGCAGGTGGACAGAAAACACCGGGGAGCTGTTTTTT.